This T cell receptor (beta chain) originates from a study of blood T cell repertoires in COVID-19. CDR3 size: 15 residues. Trimming at V came to 6 bases and at J to 2 bases, leaving 9 bases not matched to a gene. CDR1 and CDR2 from the germline V gene are SNHLY and FYNNEI. Original processing notes: From reference gene primer amplification, estimates of nucleated cell counts were derived. Method: immunoSEQ multiplex PCR; TCRdb's copy keeps in-frame clones and lacks some. The V and J calls and clone size come from that table; D and trimming were worked out from the DNA. The sample consists of about 87,000 clones, about 83% of them appearing once.

This rearrangement joins TRBV2 to TRBJ1-1; 7 bases are a match to TRBD1. Sequences were obtained from peripheral blood. The sequence was obtained from a woman aged 70-85 years with acute or convalescent COVID-19. The CDR3 is CASSNPGTDNTEAFF. CDR3 bases: TGTGCCAGCAGCAATCCCGGGACAGACAACACTGAAGCTTTCTTT.